Listed below are T cell receptor beta chains from one sample, sequenced in a study of blood T cell repertoires in COVID-19. Produced via immunoSEQ multiplex PCR; TCRdb's table is partial and in-frame only. The sample includes around 270,000 clones, roughly 84% of them seen just once. The sample taken for sequencing was peripheral blood. These receptors were collected from a woman aged 40 to 49 who had recovered from COVID-19. The CDR3 runs from the conserved cysteine through the conserved F or W. The order of the fields is D gene, V gene, clone size, J gene, CDR3 DNA, CDR3 protein. The D gene is left open where the match is weak. Clone sizes are given selectively: once, few, many, or a class where the clone is expanded.

>TRBD1|TRBV20-1|.|TRBJ1-6
TGCAGTGCTAGTTCCACGGCGGGGACAGGCGCTAGCTCCTATAATTCACCCCTCCACTTT
CSASSTAGTGASSYNSPLHF
>.|TRBV19|.|TRBJ1-2
TGTGCCCCCACGCGGGGTAAACTCGATGGCTACACCTTC
CAPTRGKLDGYTF
>.|TRBV7-9|.|TRBJ1-6
TGTGCCAGCAGCTTAAAATTGGGCGATAATAGTTCACCCCTCCACTTT
CASSLKLGDNSSPLHF
>TRBD1|TRBV30|.|TRBJ1-6
TGTGCCTGGGACAGGGTGAATTCACCCCTCCACTTT
CAWDRVNSPLHF
>.|TRBV7-2|.|TRBJ1-5
TGTGCCAGCAGCCAGAGGGGTATCGGGGGGGGCAATCAGCCCCAGCATTTT
CASSQRGIGGGNQPQHF
>TRBD2|TRBV6-5|.|TRBJ2-3
TGTGCCAGCAGTCCGACTAGCGGGGTAACAGATACGCAGTATTTT
CASSPTSGVTDTQYF
>.|TRBV29-1|.|TRBJ1-1
TGCAGCGTTGAAAGGGGAAGGGGAGCTTTCTTT
CSVERGRGAFF
>TRBD1|TRBV6-5|once|TRBJ1-2
TGTGCCAGCGGGGGGGACAGGGGGATTTATGGCTACACCTTC
CASGGDRGIYGYTF
>.|TRBV7-8|once|TRBJ1-6
TGTGCCAGCAGCTTAGCTCTCTCCCCAGGGTCGTATTCACCCCTCCACTTT
CASSLALSPGSYSPLHF
>TRBD1|TRBV7-2|.|TRBJ1-1
TGTGCCAGCAGCTTAGGGGACAGGGGTTCGAACACTGAAGCTTTCTTT
CASSLGDRGSNTEAFF
>.|TRBV5-1|.|TRBJ1-1
TGCGCCAGCAGCCGAGGACAGACCACTGAAGCTTTCTTT
CASSRGQTTEAFF
>.|TRBV7-2|.|TRBJ2-1
TGTGCCAGCAGCTTCTTGTCTAAGTACAATGAGCAGTTCTTC
CASSFLSKYNEQFF
>TRBD1|TRBV28|.|TRBJ2-7
TGTGCCAGCAGTTTGGCAGGGGGCCAGTACGAGCAGTACTTC
CASSLAGGQYEQYF
>.|TRBV5-4|.|TRBJ2-3
TGTGCCAGCAGCCATGACAGAACTACAGATACGCAGTATTTT
CASSHDRTTDTQYF
>.|TRBV2|once|TRBJ2-7
TGTGCCAGCGACCCTCGTCGAGGGGGCTACGAGCAGTACTTC
CASDPRRGGYEQYF
>TRBD1|TRBV28|.|TRBJ1-5
TGTGCCAGCAGTTCGGGACAGGGGGGGTCTCAGCCCCAGCATTTT
CASSSGQGGSQPQHF
>.|TRBV6-1|.|TRBJ1-1
TGTGCCAGCAGTGGACACCCTGCCAGGTCTAACACTGAAGCTTTCTTT
CASSGHPARSNTEAFF
>.|TRBV2|few|TRBJ1-1
TGTGCCAGCAGTAGCGTTGGGAACACTGAAGCTTTCTTT
CASSSVGNTEAFF
>.|TRBV11-3|.|TRBJ1-1
TGTGCCAGCAGCGTAAACATGAACACTGAAGCTTTCTTT
CASSVNMNTEAFF
>.|TRBV6-5|.|TRBJ2-7
TGTGCCAGCAGTTACTCTGGGACATCTTCCCTCGAGCAGTACTTC
CASSYSGTSSLEQYF
>.|TRBV4-1|.|TRBJ2-7
TGCGCCAGCAGCCAAGAAGCGGCGGGACGCTTCTACGAGCAGTACTTC
CASSQEAAGRFYEQYF
>TRBD1|TRBV6-5|.|TRBJ1-6
TGTGCCAGCAGGACAGGGGCTTATAATTCACCCCTCCACTTT
CASRTGAYNSPLHF
>TRBD1|TRBV28|once|TRBJ2-3
TGTGCCAGCAGTTTCCCGGGACAGGGAGACACAGATACGCAGTATTTT
CASSFPGQGDTDTQYF
>.|TRBV6-5|.|TRBJ1-4
TGTGCCAGCAGTTGGGGGGATTATAATGAAAAACTGTTTTTT
CASSWGDYNEKLFF
>.|TRBV4-2|.|TRBJ1-5
TGTGCCAGCAGCCGAACAGACAGCAGCAATCAGCCCCAGCATTTT
CASSRTDSSNQPQHF